This T cell receptor beta chain was captured by sequencing in a study of T cell responses to AZD1222 COVID-19 vaccine (dated by TCRdb to the early 2020s). Describing the broader study: AZD1222 recipients with second doses at about 4 weeks or about 12 weeks were pooled, because spike-specific TCR depth and breadth did not differ between schedules. TCR sequencing covered fewer than 250 trial participants: about 210 given two doses of AZD1222 and about 26 given two doses of MenACWY control vaccine. Trial participants were enrolled by age into 18-55, 56-69 and 70-plus year subgroups, with roughly 160, 29 and 62 TCR-sequenced participants respectively.

Broad study findings and their caveats: Only six AZD1222 recipients were SARS-CoV-2 seropositive at baseline, limiting conclusions about previously exposed vaccinees. Epitopes outside the regions mutated in the B.1.351 and B.1.1.7 variants were reportedly recognized by nearly half of the unique spike-specific TCRs. Most participants were white British and females outnumbered males, and the authors suggested that clonal diversity may have been underestimated. After two AZD1222 doses, both the breadth and the depth of spike-specific TCRs were significantly higher than at day 0 and than in MenACWY recipients. No day 14 peak-response samples were available, so repertoires were characterized only after the peak T cell response. In the small 56-69-year group, the increase in depth fell short of significance, most likely because of low power. Vaccine-associated CD4 TCRs spanned the whole spike protein, with dominant responses in regions 160-218 and 743-854.

On this clone itself: It lacks a known antigen. No base quality information exists; no much larger clone differs at one position.

The CDR3 regions of human TCRbeta chains were subjected to immunosequencing. The authors processed their data as follows. Repertoire TCRs were matched against a reference library of SARS-CoV-2-specific TCRs generated with the MIRA antigen-specificity platform. Breadth meant the fraction of unique TCRs that were SARS-CoV-2-associated, whereas depth meant the fraction of total T cells that were SARS-CoV-2-associated. Using the MIRA data, each spike-specific TCR was assigned both to the spike region to which the TCR was reactive and to a CD4 or CD8 class. Log10-transformed breadth and depth values were compared by one-way ANOVA with Sidak's multiple comparisons tests. The table comes from immuneACCESS by way of TCRdb, which keeps in-frame sequences with V and J called. Part of the clones is missing from these tables; in studies checked, under half for an unresolved V gene and the rest for unknown reasons. V, J and clone size are those of that table, while D and trimming were read from the DNA. This sample holds about 70,000 clones; about 85% were observed only once. Roughly 20% of the sample is held by the ten biggest clonotypes.

Reading from cysteine to phenylalanine, the CDR3 counts 16 amino acids. Of all the DNA, just the CDR3 is kept, 48 bases in frame from base 1. The germline V gene supplies CDR1 SGHTA and CDR2 FQGNSA. V and J lose 5 bases and 1 base, and a span of 15 bases separates them. Taken with the paper, the label for time point translates to: baseline before first vaccination. Samples from vaccinated people were obtained from the UK trials COV001 and COV002, which included a single-blind randomized controlled phase 2/3 trial of AZD1222 (ChAdOx1 nCoV-19) in healthy adults. For TCRbeta chain sequencing, PBMC samples were collected from trial participants at day 0 and at day 28 after the second dose.

This chain is built from TRBV7-2 and TRBJ1-5; a weak D assignment points to TRBD1 (6 bases agree). This receptor was obtained from an adult in good health. Here the sequenced sample was peripheral blood, taken on day 0 of AZD1222 vaccination. The DNA is as follows: TGTGCCAGCAGCCCTCGACAGGTCTCAAGCAATCAGCCCCAGCATTTT. This codes for CASSPRQVSSNQPQHF.